This T cell receptor beta chain was found in a study of cytotoxic CD8 clonotypes in ibrutinib-treated CLL (dated by TCRdb to about 2021). Describing the broader study: The cohort had 11 relapsed/refractory and approximately 15 treatment-naive patients; about 17 were IGHV unmutated. An average of 255,043 productive templates and around 100,000 productive rearrangements was obtained per sample. Response samples were taken after a median of approximately eleven months on treatment, ranging from about 6 to 40 months. All remission and progressive disease samples were collected while patients were still receiving ibrutinib. Cryopreserved peripheral blood mononuclear cells were collected before treatment, at response, and at either disease progression or sustained remission. Responses were partial in roughly 25 patients and complete in 2; after median around 65 months follow-up, around 14 stayed in remission and 12 progressed. Longitudinal samples were available for 26 of the 86 trial participants.

Each clonotype received, on average, around 9.6x coverage in deep resolution sequencing performed on a MiSeq, where the target depth lay between 1 in 1 million and 1 in 200,000 T cells. The immunoSEQ hsTCRB Kit was used to generate the TCR beta libraries. Turning to the authors' computational methods: The data were analyzed with ImmunoSEQ Analyzer and ImmunoSEQ Data Assistant, and V, D and J gene assignments followed IMGT definitions. Clonality was computed as one minus normalized Shannon entropy of productive rearrangement frequencies, ranging from 0 to 1. Public clonotype analysis was restricted to overrepresented clonotypes comprising at least 0.05% of each patient's repertoire. Approximately 13 age-matched healthy donor repertoires from immuneACCESS served as clonality controls. Drawn from immuneACCESS, this table holds only the in-frame rearrangements with V and J called that TCRdb kept. Clones are partly lost; checked studies trace under half to an unresolved V gene and leave the rest unexplained. That table furnishes V, J and clone size, whereas the DNA furnished D and trimming. The sample table contains tens of thousands of clones; only one count was recorded for 60% to 80% of them. Roughly 13% of the sample rests with the top ten.

The sample's time point label is to be understood as: approximately twelve months on ibrutinib. For TCR beta library preparation, about 1.8 micrograms of genomic DNA were isolated from cryopreserved PBMCs. High-throughput TCR beta sequencing was performed on longitudinal blood samples from CLL patients receiving ibrutinib monotherapy. The patients took part in an open-label, single-center phase 2 trial of ibrutinib monotherapy. The cysteine opens and the phenylalanine closes a CDR3 of 13 amino acids. Only the CDR3 DNA is retained, 39 bases long and in frame from the first base. V is clipped by 4 bases and J by 2 bases, and the sequence between their germline boundaries is 9 bases long. From the germline V gene, CDR1 is SGHRS and CDR2 is YFSETQ. This clone was seen once. Its recognized antigen is unknown. No base quality values were provided; no much bigger clone lies one nucleotide off. Overall results and qualifications from the work: Clonality rose at ibrutinib response, remained stable during sustained remission, and dropped back toward baseline at progression. At baseline, clonality was higher than in age-matched healthy donors and showed a strong correlation with circulating CD8+ T-cell counts. Public clonotypes were rare and either shrank or stayed stable during treatment, and the rise in clonality at ibrutinib response reflected expansion of private clonotypes. Sampling times were not matched between patients in sustained remission and patients whose disease was progressing, and lymph node repertoires were not examined.

The sequencing used PBMCs, collected after 12 months of ibrutinib treatment. This chain is built from TRBV5-1 and TRBJ2-5, with the identity of the D gene unclear. The clonotype was recovered from a human donor with chronic lymphocytic leukemia. The DNA reads as follows: TGCGCCAGCAGCACCGGAAATCAAGAGACCCAGTACTTC. This encodes CASSTGNQETQYF.